The 9 T cell receptor beta chains in this list originate from one sample, sequenced in a study of CD8 T cells in Susac syndrome. The authors reverse transcribed roughly 0.5 to 1 ug RNA with random hexamers. TCRdb itself ran the immunoSEQ multiplex PCR reads through MiXCR, one entry per CDR3 protein. The sample lists 50,000 or so distinct CDR3 sequences; over 90% were seen once. Material: CD8+ T cells from PBMCs. The receptors shown here come from a human donor in good health.

The chain carries TRBV28 and TRBJ2-3, with D tentatively TRBD2 (5 bases). V lost 3 bases to trimming and J lost 0 bases, with 13 bases between them. Germline V CDR1 and CDR2: MDHEN, SYDVKM. The CDR3 runs to 16 residues. CDR3 nucleotides: TGTGCCAGCAGTTTCAAGCGGAGTCCTAGCACAGATACGCAGTATTTT. Its translation is CASSFKRSPSTDTQYF.

The rearrangement joins TRBV5-4 to TRBJ1-1; D not certain. The V end lost 8 bases, the J end lost 0 bases, and 11 bases lay between the germline ends. The CDR3 runs to 13 residues. Germline assignment: CDR1 SGHNT and CDR2 YYREEE (reference sequence). The CDR3 spells CASWPELNTEAFF. DNA of the CDR3: TGTGCCAGTTGGCCGGAGTTGAACACTGAAGCTTTCTTT.

The chain is built from TRBV7-8 and TRBJ1-4, with a tentative D call TRBD1 (5 bases). Trimming stripped 1 base from V and 13 bases from J, with 13 bases between. The CDR3 extends over 13 amino acids. The germline V gene encodes CDR1 SGHVS and CDR2 FQNEAQ. The CDR3 nucleotides are TGTGCCAGCAGCTTAGTTCTGGGGCAGGGACTGTTTTTT. It yields the protein CASSLVLGQGLFF.

The rearrangement joins TRBV7-9 to TRBJ1-5; no clear D gene. This CDR3 contains 18 residues. V lost 3 bases and J lost 6, with 24 bases in between. Germline lookup yields CDR1 SEHNR and CDR2 FQNEAQ (reference sequence). The CDR3 DNA reads TGTGCCAGCAGCTTGGGGATTTCAGAATATACTCTGAGTCAGCCCCAGCATTTT. Its protein product is CASSLGISEYTLSQPQHF.

This clonotype turned up a few times. The V and J genes are TRBV7-9 and TRBJ2-5, with 8 bases fitting TRBD1. Germline CDR1 is SEHNR and CDR2 is FQNEAQ (reference sequence). Trimming took 6 bases from V and 2 from J; bases not matched to a gene: 11. The CDR3 contains 16 residues. The CDR3 bases are TGTGCCAGCAGAGGACCTGGGACAGGCCATCAAGAGACCCAGTACTTC. It is translated as CASRGPGTGHQETQYF.

With regard to this clonotype: One end of the junction is discordant with germline, which a read error may explain. The rearrangement links TRBV7-7 to TRBJ2-6; no firm D call. CDR3 length equals 16 residues. Germline V lookup: CDR1 SSHAT, CDR2 FNYEAQ (reference sequence). The CDR3 bases are TGTGCTAGCAGCTTAGGCGTGCCCTCTGGGGCCAACGTCCTGACTTTC. It is translated as CASSLGVPSGANVLTF.

The chain recombines TRBV20-1 with TRBJ1-1, with 8 bases lining up with TRBD1. The CDR3 contains 13 residues. The J segment lost 7 bases and the V segment lost 5 bases, leaving 9 bases of the junction unmatched. Germline CDR1 DFQATT, CDR2 SNEGSKA (reference sequence). CDR3 amino acids: CSALNQGQVEAFF. CDR3 coding DNA: TGCAGTGCTCTCAACCAGGGACAGGTTGAAGCTTTCTTT.

The chain is built from TRBV7-2 and TRBJ2-7, with 10 bases aligning to TRBD2. The CDR3 runs 15 residues. Germline loops: CDR1 SGHTA, CDR2 FQGNSA. The J segment lost 3 bases and the V segment lost 2 bases, leaving 4 bases of the junction unmatched. In DNA, the CDR3 is TGTGCCAGCAGCTTACATCTAGCGGGGGACTACGAGCAGTACTTC. Residues: CASSLHLAGDYEQYF.

The rearrangement uses TRBV19 and TRBJ2-1, with TRBD2 matching 7 bases. The CDR3 runs to 15 residues. V lost 3 bases to trimming and J lost 6 bases; unmatched junction nucleotides: 8. Germline V CDR1 and CDR2: LNHDA, SQIVND (reference sequence). CDR3 DNA sequence: TGTGCCAGTAGTATGGGAGCGGGAAGAGGCAATGAGCAGTTCTTC. This encodes CASSMGAGRGNEQFF.